This TCR beta chain was sequenced during a study of T-cell reconstitution after alpha-beta-depleted transplantation in children. Ten or more counts support this clonotype. Preparation of the TCRbeta library was carried out with unique molecular identifiers. Using its own MiXCR run on the PCR reads, TCRdb lists one record per CDR3 protein. The repertoire consists of around 200,000 distinct CDR3 sequences, with around 7% occurring once and the leading ten covering around 3.1%. The CDR3 consists of 14 residues. Trimming left V 6 bases short and J 2 bases short, with 14 bases between. Germline V gene data show CDR1 as MNHNS and CDR2 as SASEGT.

The J gene is TRBJ2-7, the V gene TRBV6-1; possible D gene TRBD1, 5 bases. The sequence came from a human donor who donated a stem cell graft to a child with Wiskott-Aldrich syndrome. The sequencing used PBMCs from the stem cell graft donor, collected from the stem cell graft. The CDR3 DNA follows: TGTGCCAGCAGCCTCGTAGGGGAAGCCTACGAGCAGTACTTC. This translates into CASSLVGEAYEQYF.